Each of the 2 T cell receptor beta chains below was sequenced from the same sample in a study of identical twins. TCRdb re-derived calls from the 5' RACE reads in MiXCR, one entry per CDR3 protein. This repertoire shows approximately 280,000 distinct CDR3 sequences, approximately 8% found once; its top ten account for 2.1%. In addition, the sample was reused for a study of yellow fever vaccine responses in identical twins.

The sample comprised memory (CD45RO+) T cells sorted from blood. The receptors come from a woman under 30 in good health.

This clonotype was observed a few times. The chain uses TRBV15 and TRBJ2-7, with D tentatively TRBD1 (6 bases). V was cut by 3 bases and J by 3 bases, with 15 bases left in between. This CDR3 is 15 amino acids long. The germline V gene has CDR1 LNHNV and CDR2 YYDKDF (reference sequence). The CDR3 spells CATSRETGQNYEQYF. The CDR3 region has the DNA TGTGCCACCAGCAGGGAAACGGGACAAAACTACGAGCAGTACTTC.

The J gene is TRBJ2-1, the V gene TRBV20-1; 13 positions agree with TRBD2. Germline CDR1 DFQATT, CDR2 SNEGSKA (reference sequence). V trimming: 4 bases; J trimming: 7 bases; junction bases outside the gene matches: 10. CDR3 size: 16 residues. The CDR3 DNA sequence: TGCAGTGCTAAACCTACTAGCGGGAGGGCATGGAATGAGCAGTTCTTC. Translated, it gives CSAKPTSGRAWNEQFF.